Listed below are T cell receptor beta chains from one sample, sequenced in a study of cytomegalovirus exposure and HLA in healthy donors. Sequencing used immunoSEQ multiplex PCR; TCRdb keeps in-frame clones, though not all of them. The top ten clones hold around 7% of a sample with over 150,000 clones, about four fifths of them seen once. Sequencing input: PBMCs. Source of these receptors: a man younger than 40 in good health and CMV-seropositive. The CDR3 runs from the conserved cysteine through the conserved F or W. The order of the fields is J gene, clone size, V gene, D gene, CDR3 DNA, CDR3 protein. D genes are given only for firm matches. Size values are once, few and many counts, or a class for expanded clones, and some rows have none.

TRBJ2-3	once	TRBV5-1	TRBD1	TGCGCCAGCAGCTTGGGGCCGGGACAGGGCACAGATACGCAGTATTTT	CASSLGPGQGTDTQYF
TRBJ2-2	once	TRBV27	TRBD2	TGTGCCAGCAGTAAGGGACTAGCGGGAGATTTATGGAACACCGGGGAGCTGTTTTTT	CASSKGLAGDLWNTGELFF
TRBJ2-7	-	TRBV27	-	TGTGCCAGCAGTCCCTCCCTCGGCGCGGCGTCCTACGAGCAGTACTTC	CASSPSLGAASYEQYF
TRBJ2-7	-	TRBV30	TRBD2	TGTGCCTGGGGGAGGGAGTACGAGCAGTACTTC	CAWGREYEQYF
TRBJ2-1	once	TRBV23-1	TRBD2	TGCGCCAGCAGTCAAACGCGGACTAGCGGGAGTCCCGATGAGCAGTTCTTC	CASSQTRTSGSPDEQFF
TRBJ2-6	few	TRBV10-3	TRBD1	TGTGCCATCAGTGAGGTGGACAGGGTAGACCTTCCTGGGGCCAACGTCCTGACTTTC	CAISEVDRVDLPGANVLTF
TRBJ1-1	-	TRBV7-2	-	TGTGCCAGCAGCAATAGGGTCGGCGGGGACGTTGAAGCTTTCTTT	CASSNRVGGDVEAFF
TRBJ1-2	few	TRBV14	TRBD1	TGTGCCAGCACTAGCACGTCGGGACAGGGGATTTACTATGGCTACACCTTC	CASTSTSGQGIYYGYTF
TRBJ1-1	-	TRBV19	TRBD1	TGTGCCAGTAGTCCTACCCGGAGGACAGGGGCTCTAAACACTGAAGCTTTCTTT	CASSPTRRTGALNTEAFF
TRBJ2-5	-	TRBV5-8	TRBD1	TGTGCCAGCACACTCGGACAGGGGGTTAAAGAGACCCAGTACTTC	CASTLGQGVKETQYF
TRBJ2-7	-	TRBV30	-	TGTGCCTGGAGTACAACAGCCTACGAGCAGTACTTC	CAWSTTAYEQYF
TRBJ2-1	-	TRBV4-1	TRBD2	TGCGCCAGCAGCCAAGTGGGGCGGGGGAGCTCCTACAATGAGCAGTTCTTC	CASSQVGRGSSYNEQFF
TRBJ2-3	-	TRBV5-1	-	TGCGCCAGCAGCTTGTGGGGGGTTAGTTCAGATACGCAGTATTTT	CASSLWGVSSDTQYF
TRBJ1-4	once	TRBV5-1	TRBD1	TGCGCCAGCAGCCTGCGGACAGGAGGGAATGAAAAACTGTTTTTT	CASSLRTGGNEKLFF
TRBJ2-1	-	TRBV4-3	-	TGCGCCAGCAGCCAATTACAGGGCAATGAGCAGTTCTTC	CASSQLQGNEQFF
TRBJ1-2	-	TRBV4-2	-	TGTGCCAGCAGCCAAGCAGGGTTTGGCTACACCTTC	CASSQAGFGYTF
TRBJ1-3	-	TRBV25-1	-	TGTGCCAGCAGTGGGACGGAGGGGTCTGGAAACACCATATATTTT	CASSGTEGSGNTIYF
TRBJ2-1	few	TRBV18	TRBD2	TGTGCCAGCTCACTCCGGCTAGCGGGGTCCTACAATGAGCAGTTCTTC	CASSLRLAGSYNEQFF
TRBJ2-1	-	TRBV11-2	TRBD2	TGTGCCAGCAGCTTTCCCGGGACTAGCGGGGTGGGAGCCTACAATGAGCAGTTCTTC	CASSFPGTSGVGAYNEQFF
TRBJ1-6	-	TRBV7-8	TRBD1	TGTGCCAGCAGCCGTAGACAGGGGACCCACGCACCCCTCCACTTT	CASSRRQGTHAPLHF
TRBJ1-2	-	TRBV7-2	TRBD1	TGTGCCAGCAGCCCGCCTGGACAGGGGGCAAGAGGCTACACCTTC	CASSPPGQGARGYTF
TRBJ1-6	-	TRBV11-2	-	TGTGCCAGCAGCACGTTTGTGTCAGGGGACAATTCACCCCTCCACTTT	CASSTFVSGDNSPLHF
TRBJ1-2	-	TRBV5-5	-	TGTGCCAGCAGCTTCTTGTCGGGGGGAGGTAACTATGGCTACACCTTC	CASSFLSGGGNYGYTF
TRBJ2-1	-	TRBV4-3	TRBD2	TGCGCCAGCAGCCAGACGAGCGGGGGGGCGATCCATGAGCAGTTCTTC	CASSQTSGGAIHEQFF
TRBJ2-2	-	TRBV7-8	-	TGTGCCAGCAGCCCCCGGAGGGGATACCCGTCCCGCACCGGGGAGCTGTTTTTT	CASSPRRGYPSRTGELFF
TRBJ2-1	-	TRBV19	TRBD1	TGTGCCAGTAGTATAGATCAGGGGGCCCAGTACAATGAGCAGTTCTTC	CASSIDQGAQYNEQFF
TRBJ2-7	-	TRBV27	TRBD2	TGTGCCAGCAGTTTCGCCGCGACTAGCGCCTACGAGCAGTACTTC	CASSFAATSAYEQYF
TRBJ1-2	once	TRBV29-1	TRBD1	TGCAGCGTTGAGACACGGACAGGGGCGATAGCTAACTATGGCTACACCTTC	CSVETRTGAIANYGYTF
TRBJ2-7	-	TRBV5-1	TRBD1	TGCGCCAGCCGGTTAAGGACAGGCAGCTCCTACGAGCAGTACTTC	CASRLRTGSSYEQYF
TRBJ2-3	-	TRBV11-3	-	TGTGCCAGCGCGCGGGGGACAAGTTCTAGCACAGATACGCAGTATTTT	CASARGTSSSTDTQYF
TRBJ1-1	-	TRBV19	-	TGTGCCAGTAGAGTCGACAGGAACACTGAAGCTTTCTTT	CASRVDRNTEAFF
TRBJ1-3	-	TRBV4-1	TRBD1	TGCGCCAGCAGCCCACCAACGACAGGGTCTGGAAACACCATATATTTT	CASSPPTTGSGNTIYF
TRBJ1-2	-	TRBV9	TRBD1	TGTGCCAGCAGCGTAGGACTTACAGGGGTGGGTGGCTACACCTTC	CASSVGLTGVGGYTF
TRBJ1-4	-	TRBV5-8	-	TGTGCCAGCAGCTTGGGGACTCGAGGAAGTGAAAAACTGTTTTTT	CASSLGTRGSEKLFF
TRBJ2-1	-	TRBV19	TRBD1	TGTGCCAGCGGGACAGGGGACAATGAGCAGTTCTTC	CASGTGDNEQFF
TRBJ2-7	few	TRBV19	-	TGTGCCAGTAGTATCAGGGGACAAAATTACGAGCAGTACTTC	CASSIRGQNYEQYF
TRBJ2-3	few	TRBV27	TRBD1	TGTGCCAGCAGAATGACAGGGCACCGGGATACGCAGTATTTT	CASRMTGHRDTQYF
TRBJ2-1	-	TRBV25-1	TRBD1	TGTGCCAGCAGGAACACCTTTAGGGGGCCCTACAATGAGCAGTTCTTC	CASRNTFRGPYNEQFF